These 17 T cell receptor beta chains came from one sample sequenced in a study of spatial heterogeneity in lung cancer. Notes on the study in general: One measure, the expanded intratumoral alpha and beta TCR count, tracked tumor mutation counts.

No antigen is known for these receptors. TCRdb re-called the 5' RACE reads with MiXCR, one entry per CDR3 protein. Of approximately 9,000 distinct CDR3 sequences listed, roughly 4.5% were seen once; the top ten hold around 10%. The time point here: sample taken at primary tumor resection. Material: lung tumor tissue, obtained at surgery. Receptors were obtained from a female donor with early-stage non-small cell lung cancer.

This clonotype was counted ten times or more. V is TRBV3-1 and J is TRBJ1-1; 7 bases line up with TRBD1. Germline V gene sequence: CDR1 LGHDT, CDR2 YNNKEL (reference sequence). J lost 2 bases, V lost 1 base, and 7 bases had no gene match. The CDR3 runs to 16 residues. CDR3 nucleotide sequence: TGTGCCAGCAGCCAAGGGGGGACAGACCTAAACACTGAAGCTTTCTTT. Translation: CASSQGGTDLNTEAFF.

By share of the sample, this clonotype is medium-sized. CDR3 region: CASSPSGAYEQYF. The CDR3 bases are TGTGCCAGCAGCCCTAGCGGGGCCTACGAGCAGTACTTC. V is TRBV12-3 or TRBV12-4 and J is TRBJ2-7, with 9 bases lining up with TRBD2. Trimming took 6 bases from V and 2 from J; bases not matched to a gene: 2. This CDR3 comprises 13 residues.

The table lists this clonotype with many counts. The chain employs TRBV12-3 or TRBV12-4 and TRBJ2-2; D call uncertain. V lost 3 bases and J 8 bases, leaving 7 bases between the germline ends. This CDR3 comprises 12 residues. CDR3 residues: CASSLPKGELFF. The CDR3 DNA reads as TGTGCCAGCAGTTTGCCCAAAGGGGAGCTGTTTTTT.

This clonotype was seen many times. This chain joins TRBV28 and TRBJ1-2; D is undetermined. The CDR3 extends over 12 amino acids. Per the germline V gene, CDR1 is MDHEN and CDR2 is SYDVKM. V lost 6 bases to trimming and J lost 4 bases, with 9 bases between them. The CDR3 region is CASSRRGYGYTF. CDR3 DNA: TGTGCCAGCAGCCGTCGGGGCTATGGCTACACCTTC.

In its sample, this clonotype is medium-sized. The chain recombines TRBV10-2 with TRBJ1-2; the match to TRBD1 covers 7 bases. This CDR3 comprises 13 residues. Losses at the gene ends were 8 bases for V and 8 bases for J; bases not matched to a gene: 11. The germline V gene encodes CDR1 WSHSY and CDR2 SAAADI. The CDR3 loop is CASAGQVLEGYTF. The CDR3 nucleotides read TGCGCCAGCGCCGGACAGGTGTTGGAGGGCTACACCTTC.

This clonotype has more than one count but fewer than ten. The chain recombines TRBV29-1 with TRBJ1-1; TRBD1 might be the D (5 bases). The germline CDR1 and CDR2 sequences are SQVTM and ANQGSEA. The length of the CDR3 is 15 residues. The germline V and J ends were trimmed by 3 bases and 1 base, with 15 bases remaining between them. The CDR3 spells CSVEVPGKWNTEAFF. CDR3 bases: TGCAGCGTTGAGGTCCCAGGGAAATGGAACACTGAAGCTTTCTTT.

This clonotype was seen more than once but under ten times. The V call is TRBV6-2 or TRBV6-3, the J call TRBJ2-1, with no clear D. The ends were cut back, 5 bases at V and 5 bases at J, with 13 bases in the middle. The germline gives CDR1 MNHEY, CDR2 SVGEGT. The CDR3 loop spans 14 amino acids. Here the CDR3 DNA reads TGTGCCAGCAGTCCCTTTGATGGGAACAATGAGCAGTTCTTC. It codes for CASSPFDGNNEQFF.

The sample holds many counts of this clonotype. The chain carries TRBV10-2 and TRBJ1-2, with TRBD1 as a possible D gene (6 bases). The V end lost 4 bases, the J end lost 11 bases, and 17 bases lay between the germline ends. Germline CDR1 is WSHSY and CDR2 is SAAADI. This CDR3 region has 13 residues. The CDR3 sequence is CASSGGQPSGYTF. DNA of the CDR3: TGCGCCAGCAGTGGAGGACAGCCGTCTGGGTACACCTTC.

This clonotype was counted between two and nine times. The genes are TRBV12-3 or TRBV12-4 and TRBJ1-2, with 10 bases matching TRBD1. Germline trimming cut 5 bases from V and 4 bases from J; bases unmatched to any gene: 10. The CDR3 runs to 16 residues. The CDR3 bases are TGTGCCAGCAGTCCAACCGGGACAGGGGAGGGCTATGGCTACACCTTC. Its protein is CASSPTGTGEGYGYTF.

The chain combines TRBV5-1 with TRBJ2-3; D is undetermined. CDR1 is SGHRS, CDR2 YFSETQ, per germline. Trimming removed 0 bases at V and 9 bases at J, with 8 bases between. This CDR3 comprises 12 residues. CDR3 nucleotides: TGCGCCAGCAGCTTGGACGCCACGACGCAGTATTTT. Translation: CASSLDATTQYF.

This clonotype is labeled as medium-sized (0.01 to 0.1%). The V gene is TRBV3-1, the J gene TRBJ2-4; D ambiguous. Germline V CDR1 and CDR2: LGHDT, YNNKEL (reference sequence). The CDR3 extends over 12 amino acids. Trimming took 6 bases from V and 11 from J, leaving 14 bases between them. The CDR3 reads CASSEEPLVQYF. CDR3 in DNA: TGTGCCAGCAGTGAAGAACCTTTAGTTCAGTACTTC.

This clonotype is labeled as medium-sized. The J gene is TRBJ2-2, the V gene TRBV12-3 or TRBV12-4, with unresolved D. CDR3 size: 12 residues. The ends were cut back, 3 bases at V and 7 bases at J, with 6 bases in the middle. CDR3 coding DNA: TGTGCCAGCAGTTTGTTAATCGGGGAGCTGTTTTTT. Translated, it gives CASSLLIGELFF.

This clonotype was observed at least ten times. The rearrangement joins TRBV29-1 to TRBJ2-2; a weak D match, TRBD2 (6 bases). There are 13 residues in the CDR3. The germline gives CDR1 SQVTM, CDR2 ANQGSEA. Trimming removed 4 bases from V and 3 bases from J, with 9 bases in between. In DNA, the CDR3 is TGCAGCGTTGGAGGGGAGGACACCGGGGAGCTGTTTTTT. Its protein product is CSVGGEDTGELFF.

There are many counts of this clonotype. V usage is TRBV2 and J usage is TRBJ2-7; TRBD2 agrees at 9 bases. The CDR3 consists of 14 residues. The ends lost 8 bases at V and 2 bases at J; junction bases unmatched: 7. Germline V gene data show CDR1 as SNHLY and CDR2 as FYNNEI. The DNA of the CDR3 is TGTGCCAGCGGATTAGCGGGAGTCGCCTACGAGCAGTACTTC. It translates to CASGLAGVAYEQYF.

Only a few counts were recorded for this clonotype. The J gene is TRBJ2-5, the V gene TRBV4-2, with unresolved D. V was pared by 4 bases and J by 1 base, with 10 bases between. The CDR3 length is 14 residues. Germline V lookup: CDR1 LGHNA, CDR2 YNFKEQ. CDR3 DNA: TGTGCCAGCAGCCCAGACTTGCTCCAAGAGACCCAGTACTTC. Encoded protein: CASSPDLLQETQYF.

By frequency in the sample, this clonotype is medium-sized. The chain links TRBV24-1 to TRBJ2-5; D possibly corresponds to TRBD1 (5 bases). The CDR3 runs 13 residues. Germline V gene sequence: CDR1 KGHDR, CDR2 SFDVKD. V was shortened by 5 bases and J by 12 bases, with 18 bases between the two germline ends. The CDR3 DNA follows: TGTGCCACCAGTGCCGACAGAGAGAGTGCTAAGTACTTC. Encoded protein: CATSADRESAKYF.

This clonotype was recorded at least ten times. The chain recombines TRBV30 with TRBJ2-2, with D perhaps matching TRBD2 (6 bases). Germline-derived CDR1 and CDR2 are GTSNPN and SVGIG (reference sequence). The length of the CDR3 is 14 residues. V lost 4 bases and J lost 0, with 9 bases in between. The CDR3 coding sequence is TGTGCCTGGAAGCGGGCGACGAACACCGGGGAGCTGTTTTTT. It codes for CAWKRATNTGELFF.